The 7 T cell receptor beta chains below come from one sample, sequenced in a study of shared clonotypes between healthy human individuals. Using immunoSEQ multiplex PCR, the repertoire was profiled, and TCRdb retains in-frame clones only, with some absent. The data show under 1,100,000 clones, with about 70% seen just once and approximately 1.5% held by the top ten. The sample taken for sequencing was memory CD4+ T cells sorted from blood. Subset noted: CD45RA-negative fraction. All receptors come from a man younger than 35 in good health.

This chain joins TRBV4-1 and TRBJ2-1, with 7 positions matching TRBD1. This CDR3 contains 17 residues. V gave up 0 bases and J gave up 7 bases; unmatched junction bases: 12. Germline-derived CDR1 and CDR2 are MGHRA and YSYEKL. The CDR3 is CASSQDKTGVISNEQFF. The CDR3 coding sequence is TGCGCCAGCAGCCAAGATAAAACAGGGGTAATTAGTAATGAGCAGTTCTTC.

This chain connects TRBV10-3 to TRBJ1-2; no clear D. The CDR3 spans 13 residues. Germline CDR1 reads ENHRY; CDR2 reads SYGVKD. V lost 2 bases and J 4 bases, leaving 8 bases between the germline ends. The CDR3 sequence is CAISENTFYGYTF. CDR3 sequence (DNA): TGTGCCATCAGTGAGAACACGTTCTATGGCTACACCTTC.

This chain uses TRBV2 with TRBJ2-5, with 8 bases matching TRBD1. Trimming at V came to 5 bases and at J to 5 bases, leaving 7 bases not matched to a gene. The germline V gene encodes CDR1 SNHLY and CDR2 FYNNEI. There are 14 residues in the CDR3. CDR3: CASSPQGAGETQYF. The CDR3 DNA sequence: TGTGCCAGCAGTCCCCAGGGGGCGGGGGAGACCCAGTACTTC.

The chain has TRBV9 and TRBJ2-2; the D is unclear. V shed 0 bases and J shed 7 bases, with 19 bases lying between them. CDR1 is SGDLS and CDR2 is YYNGEE in the germline V gene. The CDR3 covers 17 residues. CDR3 in amino acids: CASSVEFSGLGVGELFF. In DNA, the CDR3 is TGTGCCAGCAGCGTAGAGTTCTCTGGGCTAGGCGTCGGGGAGCTGTTTTTT.

This chain joins TRBV18 and TRBJ1-5; D perhaps matches TRBD1 (6 bases). Germline V CDR1 and CDR2: KGHSH, LQKENI. The V and J ends lost 6 bases and 7 bases respectively, with 19 bases between them. This CDR3 contains 15 residues. CDR3 region: CASSDRARGVQPQHF. CDR3 nucleotide sequence: TGTGCCAGCTCGGACCGCGCTAGGGGGGTACAGCCCCAGCATTTT. Full variable domain (missing parts from reference TRBV18 and TRBJ1-5): NAGVMQNPRHLVRRRGQEARLRCSPMKGHSHVYWYRQLPEEGLKFMVYLQKENIIDESGMPKERFSAEFPKEGPSILRIQQVVRGDSAAYFCASSDRARGVQPQHFGDGTRLSIL.

This chain joins TRBV7-9 and TRBJ2-7; 7 bases are a match to TRBD1. The germline V gene has CDR1 SEHNR and CDR2 FQNEAQ (reference sequence). CDR3 length equals 13 residues. V gave up 1 base and J gave up 5 bases; unmatched junction bases: 2. The CDR3 nucleotides read TGTGCCAGCAGCTTAGGACAGGGAAACGAGCAGTACTTC. Protein sequence: CASSLGQGNEQYF.

In this sample, this clone turned up a few times. The V call is TRBV6-6, the J call TRBJ2-1; 7 bases agree with TRBD2. The CDR3 runs 15 residues. Germline CDR1 is MNHNY and CDR2 is SVGAGI (reference sequence). V trimming: 2 bases; J trimming: 8 bases; junction bases outside the gene matches: 9. The CDR3 is CASSYPRLASDEQFF. The CDR3, as DNA: TGTGCCAGCAGTTACCCGAGACTAGCCTCCGATGAGCAGTTCTTC.